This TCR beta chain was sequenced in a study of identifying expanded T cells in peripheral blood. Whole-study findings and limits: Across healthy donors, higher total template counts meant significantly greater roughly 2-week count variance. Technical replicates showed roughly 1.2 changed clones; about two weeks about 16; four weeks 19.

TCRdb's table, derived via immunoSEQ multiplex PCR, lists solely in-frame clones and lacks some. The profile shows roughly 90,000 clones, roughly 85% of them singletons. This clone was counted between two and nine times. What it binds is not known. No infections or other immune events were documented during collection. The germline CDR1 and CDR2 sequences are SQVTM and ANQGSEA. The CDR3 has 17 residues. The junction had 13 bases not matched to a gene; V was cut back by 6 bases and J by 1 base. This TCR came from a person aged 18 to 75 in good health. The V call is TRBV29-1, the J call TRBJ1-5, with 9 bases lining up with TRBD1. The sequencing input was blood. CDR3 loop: CSVPTGQGVGSNQPQHF. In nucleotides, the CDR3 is TGCAGCGTCCCTACGGGACAGGGCGTAGGGAGCAATCAGCCCCAGCATTTT.